This T cell receptor (beta chain) was retrieved from a study of blood T cell repertoires in COVID-19. For the study at large: Sample material is recorded as cDNA or gDNA derived from T cells, B-cell-depleted T cells, or PBMCs.

Per the germline V gene, CDR1 is LNHNV and CDR2 is YYDKDF (reference sequence). V dropped 0 bases and J dropped 9 bases, with 12 bases sitting between them. The CDR3 has 15 residues. Authors' methods: The authors estimated nucleated cell counts from reference gene primer amplification. Repertoires were generated with immunoSEQ multiplex PCR, while TCRdb's copy carries only in-frame clones and drops some. The V and J calls and clone size come from that table; D and trimming were worked out from the DNA. The sample holds some 380,000 clones, 88% seen once. Residents of approximately 25 US areas, aged about 18 to 89 years, made up the participants. Assignments of participants to cohorts depended upon their own reported clinical history.

The material sequenced was PBMCs or T cells enriched from blood (not recorded which). The genes are TRBV15 and TRBJ1-6, with unresolved D. The origin of this receptor is a woman between 40 and 50 years old with acute COVID-19. The CDR3 nucleotides are TGTGCCACCAGCAGAGATTGGAGGGATGGTTCACCCCTCCACTTT. It specifies CATSRDWRDGSPLHF. Supplemented by reference TRBV15 and TRBJ1-6, the full variable domain reads DAMVIQNPRYQVTQFGKPVTLSCSQTLNHNVMYWYQQKSSQAPKLLFHYYDKDFNNEADTPDNFQSRRPNTSFCFLDIRSPGLGDTAMYLCATSRDWRDGSPLHFGNGTRLTVT.